This TCR beta chain was recorded in a study of long-term antiretroviral therapy in people with HIV. Of note for this clone: The target antigen is unknown.

The authors ran the immunoSEQ assay, v3.0, at survey level. Here immunoSEQ multiplex PCR was the method, and the copy in TCRdb shows in-frame clones only, minus some. The sample lists about 25,000 clones, around 88% occurring once. With 8 bases removed from V and 0 bases from J, the gap between germline ends came to 17 bases. Looked up from germline, CDR1 is LGHNA and CDR2 is YNFKEQ. The CDR3 runs to 16 residues. Regarding the study as a whole: CDR3 lengths in HIV samples spanned a narrower range than controls.

Source: unsorted PBMCs, taken almost 4.6 years after starting antiretroviral therapy. The receptor was derived from a young man with HIV. This chain links TRBV4-2 with TRBJ1-5; a weak D match, TRBD1 (6 bases). The CDR3 coding sequence is TGTGCCAGCGGCGAGGGGGGCAAAGATAGCAATCAGCCCCAGCATTTT. Its protein is CASGEGGKDSNQPQHF.